Included here is one TCR beta chain sequence, with context. Its antigen is currently unknown. This sample is drawn from a study of long-term antiretroviral therapy in people with HIV. Study-wide findings and caveats: Compared with controls, HIV repertoires showed narrower CDR3 length ranges.

PBMC samples from each donor numbered at least one pre-ART and at least two post-ART. Version v3.0 of the immunoSEQ assay ran at survey level. This table comes from immunoSEQ multiplex PCR, and its TCRdb copy is limited to in-frame clones, with some not included. The repertoire includes roughly 30,000 clones, around 85% of them detected once, and approximately 3.6% sits in the top ten. The sequencing used unsorted PBMCs, collected 0.8 years before starting antiretroviral therapy. The receptor's source is a man between 18 and 29 years old with HIV.

The CDR3 sequence: CASSTRQGTTDTQYF. CDR3 nucleotides: TGTGCCAGCTCAACCCGACAGGGGACGACAGATACGCAGTATTTT. This chain uses TRBV18 with TRBJ2-3; 8 bases align to TRBD1. Trimming cost V 5 bases and J 3 bases; bases outside gene matches: 7. The CDR3 spans 15 residues. Germline V gene data show CDR1 as KGHSH and CDR2 as LQKENI.